This TCR beta chain originates from a study of a mutant IDH1 vaccine in newly diagnosed glioma (dated by TCRdb to about 2021). With regard to the full study: Vaccination started 4-6 weeks after radiotherapy alone, or was given together with temozolomide cycles in the groups whose treatment included chemotherapy. Peripheral blood was drawn at six visits: V03 (baseline), V05, V07, V10, V12 and V13. Of the approximately 34 treated patients, 62.5% were male and roughly 40% were female, and a mean age of 40.4 years was recorded. Visit V12 was the week-35 safety follow-up and visit V13 was the week-47 end of study. For exploratory analyses, about 25 treated patients had longitudinal TCRB deep sequencing done wherever samples were available. Before enrollment, patients had received standard therapy of radiotherapy alone, temozolomide alone, or radiochemotherapy with temozolomide; most received the combination.

With respect to this clone: The clone's antigen remains unknown. No much larger clone exists at a distance of one base, and base qualities are not known.

Library preparation employed the immunoSEQ multiplex PCR assay. The hsTCRB Kit was used according to the manufacturer's protocol to amplify rearranged TCR beta chain sequences. Sequencing of TCRB libraries was carried out on an Illumina MiSeq. The authors' pipeline ran thus. Demultiplexing, trimming and gene mapping were performed with the kit vendor's proprietary platform. Drawn from immuneACCESS, this table holds only the in-frame rearrangements with V and J called that TCRdb kept. Clones are partly lost; checked studies trace under half to an unresolved V gene and leave the rest unexplained. Clonal size and the V and J genes are those of that table, whereas D and trimming came from the DNA. The sample contains some 60,000 clones, 86% of them found a single time. Around 1.5% of the sample belongs to the ten largest clones. The paper's findings and limits, for the study overall: Availability determined which PBMC samples were chosen for TCRB deep sequencing. Vaccine-induced immune responses across multiple MHC alleles were detected in 90% to 95% of patients. The authors stated that sample limitations prevented analyses of patient blood samples from being reproduced. Pseudoprogression seemed to be unrelated to changes in the top peripheral T cell clonotypes found by TCRB sequencing.

Sample time point, as interpreted from the label and publication: week 35, safety follow-up. Every vaccine dose consisted of 300 ug of a 20-mer mutant IDH1 peptide in Montanide, administered subcutaneously together with topical imiquimod. Patients were given eight vaccinations, in weeks 1, 3, 5, 7, 11, 15, 19 and 23, which matched visits V03 through V10. All donors had newly diagnosed IDH1-mutant astrocytomas of WHO grade 3 or 4 that showed loss of nuclear ATRX. The samples were drawn from NOA16, a multicentre, single-arm, open-label phase I trial in Germany that tested a mutant IDH1 peptide vaccine in humans for the first time. The DNeasy Blood and Tissue Kit was used to extract genomic DNA from EDTA blood for TCRB sequencing. Relative to germline, V is missing 0 bases and J is missing 5 bases, with 4 bases of the junction outside any gene match. Via the germline V gene, CDR1 is SGHTA and CDR2 FQGNSA. The CDR3 holds 15 amino acids from the cysteine to the phenylalanine. Only the CDR3 DNA is retained, 45 bases long and in frame from the first base.

The sample in question was PBMCs, obtained from a glioma patient whose treatment included an IDH1 peptide vaccine. Here the chain combines TRBV7-2 and TRBJ2-7, and TRBD1 aligns with 10 junction nucleotides. The receptor was derived from a man aged 35 to 55 with glioma. In nucleotide form, the sequence is TGTGCCAGCAGCTTAGCCTTGACAGGGGGCGACGAGCAGTACTTC. It translates to CASSLALTGGDEQYF. The full variable domain, with segments outside the CDR3 supplied by the reference TRBV7-2 and TRBJ2-7 proteins, appears as GAGVSQSPSNKVTEKGKDVELRCDPISGHTALYWYRQSLGQGLEFLIYFQGNSAPDKSGLPSDRFSAERTGGSVSTLTIQRTQQEDSAVYLCASSLALTGGDEQYFGPGTRLTVT.